This T cell receptor beta chain was sequenced for a study of blood T cell repertoires in COVID-19. As for the study in general: Acute-phase and convalescent COVID-19 samples originated in the United States, Italy and Spain. T cells, B-cell-depleted T cells, or PBMCs supplied cDNA or gDNA.

Original processing notes: Reference gene primer amplification in the assay estimated nucleated cell counts. Data came from immunoSEQ multiplex PCR; TCRdb stores just in-frame clones and leaves some out. That table furnishes V, J and clone size, whereas the DNA furnished D and trimming. The sample contains around 460,000 clones, around 90% of which appear only once. Seattle patient enrollment occurred during active infection, with longitudinal follow-up thereafter. V was clipped by 4 bases and J by 1 base, with 7 bases between them. The CDR3 totals 13 residues. Looked up from germline, CDR1 is MGHRA and CDR2 is YSYEKL.

Source material: peripheral blood. The rearrangement uses TRBV4-1 and TRBJ2-5, with a tentative D call TRBD2 (5 bases). The sequence came from a man aged 18 to 35 with COVID-19, enrolled during active disease. This CDR3 reads CASSRGPQETQYF. CDR3 in DNA: TGCGCCAGCAGCCGCGGGCCCCAAGAGACCCAGTACTTC.